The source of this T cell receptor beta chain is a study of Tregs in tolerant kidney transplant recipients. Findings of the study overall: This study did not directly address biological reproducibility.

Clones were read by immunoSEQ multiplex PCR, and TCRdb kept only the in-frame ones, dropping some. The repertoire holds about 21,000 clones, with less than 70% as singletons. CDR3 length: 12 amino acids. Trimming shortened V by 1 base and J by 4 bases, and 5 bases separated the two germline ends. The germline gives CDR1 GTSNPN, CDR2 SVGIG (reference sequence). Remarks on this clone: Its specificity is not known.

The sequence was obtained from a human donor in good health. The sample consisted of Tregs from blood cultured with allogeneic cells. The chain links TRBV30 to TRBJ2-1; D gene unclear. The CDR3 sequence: CAWSGPYNEQFF. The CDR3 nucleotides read TGTGCCTGGAGTGGCCCATACAATGAGCAGTTCTTC.